Following are 18 T cell receptor beta chains from one sample sequenced in a study of Graves' ophthalmopathy and Graves' hyperthyroidism. RNA transcripts were the template, and TCR beta CDR3 regions were amplified from them. A first-round RT-PCR used HTBI primers, followed by a second-round multiplex PCR. TCRdb independently ran MiXCR on the multiplex PCR reads; one entry per CDR3 protein. The table has some 210,000 distinct CDR3 sequences, 25% to 30% seen once; the top ten hold 9.1%. Sequenced: peripheral blood. The receptors stem from a man aged 50 to 60 with Graves' ophthalmopathy.

The J gene is TRBJ1-1, the V gene TRBV6-5, with TRBD1 matching over 7 bases. This CDR3 comprises 15 residues. CDR1 and CDR2 (germline): MNHEY, SVGAGI. V lost 4 bases to trimming and J lost 4 bases; unmatched junction nucleotides: 9. The CDR3 DNA follows: TGTGCCAGCAGTTTGACGCGACAGGGCGGCACTGAAGCTTTCTTT. Its protein is CASSLTRQGGTEAFF.

The chain carries TRBV10-1 and TRBJ2-5; no reliable D call. The CDR3 runs to 15 residues. V lost 2 bases and J lost 1, with 11 bases in between. The germline gives CDR1 WNHNN, CDR2 SYGVQD (reference sequence). The CDR3 nucleotides read TGCGCCAGCAGTGAGGGCTTGTGGGCCCAAGAGACCCAGTACTTC. This codes for CASSEGLWAQETQYF.

This clonotype was recorded many times. This rearrangement joins TRBV24-1 to TRBJ1-5; 7 bases line up with TRBD1. This CDR3 contains 14 residues. Germline-derived CDR1 and CDR2 are KGHDR and SFDVKD. V shed 7 bases and J 3 bases; nucleotides not matched to a gene: 5. The CDR3 is CATSGGQSNQPQHF. The CDR3 region has the DNA TGTGCCACCAGCGGGGGACAGTCCAATCAGCCCCAGCATTTT.

This clonotype has a count of ten or more. The V gene is TRBV30, the J gene TRBJ2-7; D might be TRBD2 (5 bases). Per germline, CDR1 GTSNPN and CDR2 SVGIG (reference sequence). This CDR3 region has 14 residues. Between the trimmed V and J ends, which lost 0 bases and 0 bases, there was a span of 9 bases. The CDR3 DNA reads TGTGCCTGGAGTGTATTACGGGACTCCTACGAGCAGTACTTC. Translating it yields CAWSVLRDSYEQYF.

This clonotype was picked up many times. The chain combines TRBV7-2 with TRBJ2-3; 9 bases agree with TRBD2. CDR1 is SGHTA and CDR2 is FQGNSA in the germline V gene. The length of the CDR3 is 15 residues. The ends lost 2 bases at V and 1 base at J; junction bases unmatched: 1. CDR3 protein: CASSLIAGGTDTQYF. Written as DNA, the CDR3 is TGTGCCAGCAGCTTAATAGCGGGGGGCACAGATACGCAGTATTTT.

The chain employs TRBV20-1 and TRBJ1-2; TRBD1 is a possible D gene (6 bases). Trimming shortened V by 3 bases and J by 4 bases, and 18 bases separated the two germline ends. Germline-derived CDR1 and CDR2 are DFQATT and SNEGSKA (reference sequence). This CDR3 contains 15 residues. The CDR3 DNA follows: TGCAGTGCTAGCCCTACAGGGACCCGTTCCTATGGCTACACCTTC. Translation: CSASPTGTRSYGYTF.

This clonotype was observed many times. The chain has TRBV12-3 or TRBV12-4 and TRBJ1-6; TRBD1 matches 9 bases. J was trimmed by 7 bases and V by 3 bases; bases with no gene match: 1. The CDR3 length is 14 residues. CDR3 in DNA: TGTGCCAGCAGTTTGGGGACAGGGAATTCACCCCTCCACTTT. Translating it yields CASSLGTGNSPLHF.

The chain is built from TRBV12-3 or TRBV12-4 and TRBJ1-1; TRBD1 agrees at 9 bases. J lost 4 bases, V lost 8 bases, and 8 bases had no gene match. The CDR3 length is 14 residues. CDR3 in amino acids: CASATGGGSTEAFF. CDR3 bases: TGTGCCAGCGCAACAGGGGGCGGGAGCACTGAAGCTTTCTTT.

In its sample, this clonotype was seen many times. The gene calls are TRBV5-1 and TRBJ2-4; unclear D gene. The V end was cut by 1 base, the J end by 7 bases, with 12 bases between. The CDR3 totals 14 residues. Germline V lookup: CDR1 SGHRS, CDR2 YFSETQ. The DNA for the CDR3 is TGCGCCAGCAGCTTGTCTCCTTATGGCAACATTCAGTACTTC. Translation: CASSLSPYGNIQYF.

The chain joins TRBV7-9 to TRBJ2-5; 14 nucleotides agree with TRBD2. The CDR3 covers 17 residues. Germline V gene lookup returns CDR1 SEHNR and CDR2 FQNEAQ (reference sequence). V was pared by 6 bases and J by 5 bases, with 11 bases of the junction left unmatched. This chain's CDR3 is CASSFSGTSGSGETQYF. The CDR3 DNA reads TGTGCCAGCAGTTTTTCCGGGACTAGCGGGAGCGGGGAGACCCAGTACTTC.

This clonotype has only a few counts. The chain has TRBV7-2 and TRBJ1-1, with D possibly TRBD1 on 6 matching bases. Between the trimmed V and J ends, which lost 5 bases and 0 bases, there was a span of 10 bases. The V gene's germline CDR1 is SGHTA and CDR2 FQGNSA. The CDR3 is 14 amino acids. The CDR3 reads CASSEQGMNTEAFF. CDR3 DNA sequence: TGTGCCAGCAGCGAACAGGGTATGAACACTGAAGCTTTCTTT.

This clonotype was picked up many times. The chain carries TRBV11-1 and TRBJ2-2; D perhaps matches TRBD1 (5 bases). V lost 6 bases and J 1 base, leaving 21 bases between the germline ends. The CDR3 is made up of 18 amino acids. Germline CDR1 is SGHAT and CDR2 is FQDESV (reference sequence). The CDR3 sequence is CASRPKNYDSENTGELFF. CDR3 nucleotide sequence: TGTGCCAGCAGACCTAAAAATTACGACAGTGAGAACACCGGGGAGCTGTTTTTT.

This clonotype was observed at least ten times. The chain joins TRBV29-1 to TRBJ2-7; 9 bases fit TRBD1. Trimming removed 3 bases from V and 6 bases from J; junction bases left unmatched: 0. CDR1 and CDR2 (germline): SQVTM, ANQGSEA. This CDR3 is built from 11 residues. The CDR3 reads CSVEDRGEQYF. CDR3 bases: TGCAGCGTTGAGGACAGGGGCGAGCAGTACTTC.

This chain joins TRBV7-2 and TRBJ2-5; TRBD2 matches 9 bases. The length of the CDR3 is 14 residues. The germline V gene has CDR1 SGHTA and CDR2 FQGNSA. Unmatched junction bases numbered 12, after V lost 11 bases and J lost 5 bases. The CDR3 DNA is TGTGCCGTACGTGCGGGAGGGACCCGGGAGACCCAGTACTTC. This sequence encodes CAVRAGGTRETQYF.

The chain links TRBV6-2 or TRBV6-3 to TRBJ1-5; D gene ambiguous. Germline values: CDR1 MNHEY, CDR2 SVGEGT. The CDR3 contains 13 residues. V lost 3 bases, J lost 3 bases, and 6 bases lay in between. The chain's CDR3 is CASSYIYNQPQHF. DNA for the CDR3: TGTGCCAGCAGTTATATCTACAATCAGCCCCAGCATTTT.

The gene calls are TRBV3-1 and TRBJ1-1, with D tentatively TRBD1 (5 bases). This CDR3 contains 14 residues. Trimming took 4 bases from V and 3 from J, leaving 12 bases between them. Looked up from germline, CDR1 is LGHDT and CDR2 is YNNKEL (reference sequence). The CDR3 nucleotides read TGTGCCAGCAGCCCTTCCGACAGCTACACTGAAGCTTTCTTT. Its translation is CASSPSDSYTEAFF.

This clonotype was picked up many times. This sequence joins TRBV12-3 or TRBV12-4 and TRBJ1-5, with 8 bases aligning to TRBD1. The CDR3 length is 14 residues. The trim removed 5 bases at V and 4 bases at J, leaving 4 bases unmatched. This chain's CDR3 is CASSRGTGNQPQHF. The CDR3 nucleotides are TGTGCCAGCAGTCGAGGGACAGGAAATCAGCCCCAGCATTTT.

This clonotype was seen ten or more times. The J gene is TRBJ2-7, the V gene TRBV28; 12 bases match TRBD2. CDR3 length: 13 residues. The junction had 6 bases not matched to a gene; V was cut back by 6 bases and J by 9 bases. Germline V gene data show CDR1 as MDHEN and CDR2 as SYDVKM. DNA for the CDR3: TGTGCCAGCAGCCCGACTAGCGGGGGCGGGCAGTACTTC. Protein product: CASSPTSGGGQYF.